These T cell receptor beta chains were read from a single sample in a study of T cells in Graves' hyperthyroidism and ophthalmopathy. A single record per CDR3 protein comes from TCRdb applying MiXCR to the multiplex PCR reads. The data contain more than 300,000 distinct CDR3 sequences, about 15% of them seen just once; the ten biggest clones take up around 10%. Specimen: blood. All receptors derive from a woman aged 60-70 years with Graves' hyperthyroidism. CDR3s include the opening cysteine and the closing phenylalanine or tryptophan. Each record gives: clone size, J gene, D gene, V gene, CDR3 DNA, CDR3 protein. A D gene is named only where the DNA matches it firmly. A row's size may be missing; if present it is once, few, many or a size class.

clone_size: many; j_call: TRBJ2-2; d_call: -; v_call: TRBV18; cdr3_nt: TGTGCCAGCTCACCACCGACTGGTAGCGGGGAGCTGTTTTTT; cdr3_aa: CASSPPTGSGELFF
clone_size: many; j_call: TRBJ2-5; d_call: -; v_call: TRBV11-2; cdr3_nt: TGTGCCAGCAGCAGAGGACAGCTCCAAGAGACCCAGTACTTC; cdr3_aa: CASSRGQLQETQYF
clone_size: -; j_call: TRBJ2-1; d_call: TRBD2; v_call: TRBV5-1; cdr3_nt: TGCGCCAGCAGCTTGGGACTAGCGGGGCCCAGCTCCTACAATGAGCAGTTCTTC; cdr3_aa: CASSLGLAGPSSYNEQFF
clone_size: many; j_call: TRBJ1-2; d_call: -; v_call: TRBV7-9; cdr3_nt: TGTGCCAGCAGCTTGGGACACCCTTATGGCTACACCTTC; cdr3_aa: CASSLGHPYGYTF
clone_size: many; j_call: TRBJ2-3; d_call: -; v_call: TRBV27; cdr3_nt: TGTGCCAGCAGTATCACAGGGATACATCGATATACGCAGTATTTT; cdr3_aa: CASSITGIHRYTQYF
clone_size: many; j_call: TRBJ1-1; d_call: -; v_call: TRBV7-9; cdr3_nt: TGTGCCAGCAGCCAATCCCGATATAACACTGAAGCTTTCTTT; cdr3_aa: CASSQSRYNTEAFF
clone_size: many; j_call: TRBJ2-3; d_call: -; v_call: TRBV27; cdr3_nt: TGTGCCACCGGGGGACTGCTTACGCAGTATTTT; cdr3_aa: CATGGLLTQYF
clone_size: many; j_call: TRBJ2-7; d_call: -; v_call: TRBV7-9; cdr3_nt: TGTGCCAGCAGCTTAGCCCGATCCCCAGGGACCTCCTACGAGCAGTACTTC; cdr3_aa: CASSLARSPGTSYEQYF
clone_size: -; j_call: TRBJ2-2; d_call: -; v_call: TRBV19; cdr3_nt: TGTGCCAGTACTGGCGGGCGGCAGAACGCCGGGGAGCTGTTTTTT; cdr3_aa: CASTGGRQNAGELFF
clone_size: -; j_call: TRBJ2-4; d_call: TRBD2; v_call: TRBV3-1; cdr3_nt: TGTGCCAGCAGCCACGGGGGGGGAAACATTCAGTACTTC; cdr3_aa: CASSHGGGNIQYF
clone_size: many; j_call: TRBJ2-3; d_call: TRBD1; v_call: TRBV27; cdr3_nt: TGTGCCAGCAGTTCCGGACAGGCGGGTAGCACAGATACGCAGTATTTT; cdr3_aa: CASSSGQAGSTDTQYF
clone_size: few; j_call: TRBJ2-2; d_call: TRBD1; v_call: TRBV19; cdr3_nt: TGTGCCAGTAGTCGGACAGGGTGGAACGGGGAGCTGTTTTTT; cdr3_aa: CASSRTGWNGELFF
clone_size: many; j_call: TRBJ2-1; d_call: TRBD2; v_call: TRBV7-8; cdr3_nt: TGTGCCAGCAGCTCCGATGCTCCGGGACTAGGCTCCTACAATGAGCAGTTCTTC; cdr3_aa: CASSSDAPGLGSYNEQFF
clone_size: -; j_call: TRBJ1-3; d_call: TRBD1; v_call: TRBV3-1; cdr3_nt: TGTGCCAGCAGCCCGGGGACAGTAGGTGGAAACACCATATATTTT; cdr3_aa: CASSPGTVGGNTIYF
clone_size: many; j_call: TRBJ2-7; d_call: TRBD1; v_call: TRBV2; cdr3_nt: TGTGCCAGCAGTAAGGACAGGGGAGCCTACGAGCAGTACTTC; cdr3_aa: CASSKDRGAYEQYF
clone_size: -; j_call: TRBJ2-1; d_call: -; v_call: TRBV5-1; cdr3_nt: TGCGCCAGCAGCCCCACTTGGACTCACTCCTACAATGAGCAGTTCTTC; cdr3_aa: CASSPTWTHSYNEQFF
clone_size: large; j_call: TRBJ1-5; d_call: -; v_call: TRBV11-2; cdr3_nt: TGTGCCAGCAGCTTCGAGGTCGGTCAGCCCCAGCATTTT; cdr3_aa: CASSFEVGQPQHF
clone_size: many; j_call: TRBJ2-1; d_call: -; v_call: TRBV7-8; cdr3_nt: TGTGCCGGTGGCCCCTGGCGTGTAAGGGATGAGCAGTTCTTC; cdr3_aa: CAGGPWRVRDEQFF
clone_size: -; j_call: TRBJ1-1; d_call: -; v_call: TRBV10-3; cdr3_nt: TGTGCCACTCGACCCGCGTCACAGGGAAGGTACACTGAAGCTTTCTTT; cdr3_aa: CATRPASQGRYTEAFF